The source of this T cell receptor beta chain is a study of blood T cell repertoires in COVID-19. As for the study in general: The United States, Italy and Spain supplied acute and convalescent COVID-19 samples.

Per the study methods: Counts of nucleated cells, estimated from reference gene primer amplification, were obtained. Sequencing was performed with immunoSEQ multiplex PCR; in TCRdb, only in-frame clones are kept and a portion is missing. D and trimming were read from the DNA, whereas the V and J calls and clone size are those reported in that table. The sample holds over 200,000 clones, roughly 84% seen once. V was pared by 6 bases and J by 4 bases, with 19 bases between. The germline gives CDR1 LGHNA, CDR2 YNFKEQ. The CDR3 consists of 15 residues. This chain joins TRBV4-2 and TRBJ2-7; D is unresolved. Sequences were obtained from peripheral blood. This clonotype was sampled from a man between 40 and 49 years old with active or convalescent COVID-19. In DNA form, the CDR3 reads TGTGCCAGCAGTCCTGCTGCCTCTTACACATACGAGCAGTACTTC. Protein: CASSPAASYTYEQYF.